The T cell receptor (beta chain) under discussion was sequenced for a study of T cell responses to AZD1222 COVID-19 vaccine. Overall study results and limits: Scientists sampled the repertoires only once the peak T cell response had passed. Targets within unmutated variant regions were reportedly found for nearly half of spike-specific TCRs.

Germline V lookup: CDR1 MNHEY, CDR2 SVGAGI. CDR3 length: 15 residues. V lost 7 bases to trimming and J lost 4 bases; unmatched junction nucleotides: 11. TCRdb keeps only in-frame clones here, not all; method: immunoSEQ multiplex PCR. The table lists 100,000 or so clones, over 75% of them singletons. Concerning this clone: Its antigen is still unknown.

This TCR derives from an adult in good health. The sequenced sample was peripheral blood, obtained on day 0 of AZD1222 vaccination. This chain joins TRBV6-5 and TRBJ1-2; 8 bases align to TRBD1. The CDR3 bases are TGTGCCAGCACCCGAGACAGGGGAATGGCCTATGGCTACACCTTC. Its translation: CASTRDRGMAYGYTF.